This entry lists 9 T cell receptor beta chains sequenced from one sample in a study of cytomegalovirus exposure and HLA in healthy donors. This PCR relied on a set of 60 Vbeta primers and 13 Jbeta primers. Assay used: immunoSEQ multiplex PCR; TCRdb lists only in-frame clones, some missing. Here the sample spans 270,000 or so clones, about 93% being singletons. The source material was PBMCs. The receptors were sampled from a girl aged 2-10 years in good health and CMV-seronegative.

The V call is TRBV5-1, the J call TRBJ2-2, with 10 bases fitting TRBD1. The length of the CDR3 is 16 residues. Germline CDR1 and CDR2: SGHRS and YFSETQ. J gave up 4 bases and V 6 bases, and 9 bases lay outside the gene matches. Here the CDR3 DNA reads TGCGCCAGCACCTCCCGGGGACAGGGGCTCACCGGGGAGCTGTTTTTT. It translates to CASTSRGQGLTGELFF.

The V call is TRBV27, the J call TRBJ2-7; 9 nucleotides align to TRBD1. CDR1 MNHEY and CDR2 SMNVEV come from the germline V gene (reference sequence). The CDR3 has 13 residues. Trimming removed 6 bases from V and 5 bases from J; junction bases left unmatched: 5. The CDR3 region is CASSPRQGDEQYF. CDR3 in DNA: TGTGCCAGCAGCCCTCGACAGGGGGACGAGCAGTACTTC.

The V call is TRBV7-2, the J call TRBJ2-7; D is undetermined. CDR1 is SGHTA, CDR2 FQGNSA, per germline. The CDR3 totals 14 residues. V lost 1 base and J 4 bases, leaving 11 bases between the germline ends. Written as DNA, the CDR3 is TGTGCCAGCAGCTTAGACGTCGTTCAGTACGAGCAGTACTTC. It translates to CASSLDVVQYEQYF.

The chain is built from TRBV5-1 and TRBJ2-4, with TRBD1 identical over 11 bases. V lost 4 bases and J lost 8; bases outside the gene matches: 20. This CDR3 is 19 amino acids long. From germline, CDR1 is SGHRS and CDR2 YFSETQ. Written as DNA, the CDR3 is TGCGCCAGCAGCGGCGCCGGGACAGGGGGAGTGGGAAATTTTGACATTCAGTACTTC. Translating it yields CASSGAGTGGVGNFDIQYF. The whole variable domain, remainder taken from reference TRBV5-1 and TRBJ2-4, is KAGVTQTPRYLIKTRGQQVTLSCSPISGHRSVSWYQQTPGQGLQFLFEYFSETQRNKGNFPGRFSGRQFSNSRSEMNVSTLELGDSALYLCASSGAGTGGVGNFDIQYFGAGTRLSVL.

The rearrangement links TRBV27 to TRBJ1-5, with D tentatively TRBD1 (6 bases). Trimming took 5 bases from V and 2 from J, leaving 13 bases between them. Germline-derived CDR1 and CDR2 are MNHEY and SMNVEV (reference sequence). The CDR3 is 15 amino acids. The CDR3 loop is CASSIQGSGNQPQHF. The CDR3 DNA sequence: TGTGCCAGCAGTATACAGGGCTCTGGCAATCAGCCCCAGCATTTT.

The rearrangement uses TRBV5-1 and TRBJ1-2; D may be TRBD1 (6 bases). V lost 0 bases and J 0 bases, leaving 12 bases between the germline ends. This CDR3 has 16 residues. From germline, CDR1 is SGHRS and CDR2 YFSETQ. Here the CDR3 reads CASSLVARGPNYGYTF. Written as DNA, the CDR3 is TGCGCCAGCAGCTTGGTAGCCAGGGGACCTAACTATGGCTACACCTTC.

This chain connects TRBV27 to TRBJ2-3; D may be TRBD1 (8 bases). Trimming left V 2 bases short and J 9 bases short, with 18 bases between. The CDR3 has 15 amino acids. Germline assignment: CDR1 MNHEY and CDR2 SMNVEV (reference sequence). CDR3 sequence reads: CASSLAQGGRGTQYF. In DNA form, the CDR3 reads TGTGCCAGCAGTTTAGCACAGGGGGGGCGGGGGACGCAGTATTTT.

The V gene is TRBV6-4, the J gene TRBJ2-3; TRBD1 aligns across 10 bases. CDR1 is MRHNA, CDR2 SNTAGT, per germline. V dropped 6 bases and J dropped 0; count of bases not matched to a gene: 6. CDR3 size: 16 residues. CDR3 residues: CASSPRGQGSTDTQYF. DNA of the CDR3: TGTGCCAGCAGCCCCAGGGGACAGGGGAGCACAGATACGCAGTATTTT.

This clone has only a few counts. Different DNA sequences within this sample yield the same CDR3. CDR3 DNA sequence: TGCGCCAGCAGTCTAGCGGGAACAGATACGCAGTATTTT. Its translation: CASSLAGTDTQYF. The V call is TRBV5-1, the J call TRBJ2-3; 9 bases map to TRBD2. Looked up from germline, CDR1 is SGHRS and CDR2 is YFSETQ. This CDR3 contains 13 residues. With V trimmed by 5 bases and J by 3 bases, 1 base remained unmatched.